Listed below are T cell receptor beta chains from one sample, sequenced in a study of blood T cell repertoires in COVID-19. Assay: immunoSEQ multiplex PCR; the TCRdb copy retains only in-frame clones and omits some. The sample has about 220,000 clones, less than 85% seen once; the top ten hold under 8.5%. The sample taken for sequencing was peripheral blood. All receptors come from a woman aged 70 to 79 with acute or convalescent COVID-19. CDR3s include the opening cysteine and the closing phenylalanine or tryptophan. The D gene is left open where the match is weak. Clone size is not always given. Where it is, it says once, few, many or a class for expanded clones.

V gene: TRBV19; J gene: TRBJ1-1; clone size: NA; D gene: TRBD1; CDR3 protein: CASSPGGPTAFF; CDR3 DNA: TGTGCCAGTAGCCCAGGGGGCCCTACAGCTTTCTTT
V gene: TRBV9; J gene: TRBJ2-3; clone size: NA; D gene: TRBD1; CDR3 protein: CASSARRTGVADTQYF; CDR3 DNA: TGTGCCAGCAGCGCTCGCCGAACAGGGGTGGCAGATACGCAGTATTTT
V gene: TRBV4-1; J gene: TRBJ1-6; clone size: NA; D gene: NA; CDR3 protein: CASSQQGLRGSPLHF; CDR3 DNA: TGCGCCAGCAGCCAGCAGGGACTACGCGGCTCACCCCTCCACTTT
V gene: TRBV5-1; J gene: TRBJ2-3; clone size: many; D gene: NA; CDR3 protein: CASSLASRTDTQYF; CDR3 DNA: TGCGCCAGCAGCTTGGCCTCGCGTACAGATACGCAGTATTTT
V gene: TRBV12-3/TRBV12-4; J gene: TRBJ1-4; clone size: NA; D gene: NA; CDR3 protein: CASSAQGNEKLFF; CDR3 DNA: TGTGCCAGCAGTGCACAGGGTAATGAAAAACTGTTTTTT
V gene: TRBV6-2/TRBV6-3; J gene: TRBJ1-6; clone size: NA; D gene: NA; CDR3 protein: CASSYPLQGWNSPLHF; CDR3 DNA: TGTGCCAGCAGTTACCCCCTACAGGGATGGAATTCACCCCTCCACTTT
V gene: TRBV6-2/TRBV6-3; J gene: TRBJ1-6; clone size: NA; D gene: TRBD1; CDR3 protein: CASSGTGASPLHF; CDR3 DNA: TGTGCCAGCAGCGGGACAGGGGCTTCACCCCTCCACTTT
V gene: TRBV2; J gene: TRBJ2-5; clone size: once; D gene: TRBD2; CDR3 protein: CASRRNGGAQETQYF; CDR3 DNA: TGTGCCAGCAGGCGGAACGGGGGGGCTCAAGAGACCCAGTACTTC
V gene: TRBV15; J gene: TRBJ2-3; clone size: NA; D gene: TRBD2; CDR3 protein: CATRQGLAHTDTQYF; CDR3 DNA: TGTGCCACCAGGCAGGGACTAGCCCACACAGATACGCAGTATTTT
V gene: TRBV7-3; J gene: TRBJ2-7; clone size: NA; D gene: TRBD2; CDR3 protein: CARAGNSYEQYF; CDR3 DNA: TGTGCCAGAGCGGGGAACTCCTACGAGCAGTACTTC
V gene: TRBV19; J gene: TRBJ2-5; clone size: NA; D gene: TRBD1; CDR3 protein: CASSMVGTGGQETQYF; CDR3 DNA: TGTGCCAGTAGCATGGTGGGAACAGGGGGCCAAGAGACCCAGTACTTC
V gene: TRBV27; J gene: TRBJ2-5; clone size: NA; D gene: TRBD2; CDR3 protein: CASSLFAGEETQYF; CDR3 DNA: TGTGCCAGCAGTTTATTTGCGGGGGAAGAGACCCAGTACTTC
V gene: TRBV30; J gene: TRBJ1-4; clone size: NA; D gene: NA; CDR3 protein: CAWKGATNEKLFF; CDR3 DNA: TGTGCCTGGAAGGGGGCAACTAATGAAAAACTGTTTTTT
V gene: TRBV5-1; J gene: TRBJ2-5; clone size: NA; D gene: NA; CDR3 protein: CASSLEGLQETQYF; CDR3 DNA: TGCGCCAGCAGCTTGGAGGGGCTCCAAGAGACCCAGTACTTC
V gene: TRBV2; J gene: TRBJ2-2; clone size: NA; D gene: NA; CDR3 protein: CASTENRDTGELFF; CDR3 DNA: TGTGCCAGCACTGAAAACAGGGACACCGGGGAGCTGTTTTTT
V gene: TRBV24-1; J gene: TRBJ2-1; clone size: NA; D gene: TRBD1; CDR3 protein: CATSDPRTGRSSYNEQFF; CDR3 DNA: TGTGCCACCAGTGACCCCCGGACAGGGAGGAGCTCCTACAATGAGCAGTTCTTC
V gene: TRBV30; J gene: TRBJ2-7; clone size: many; D gene: TRBD2; CDR3 protein: CAWNSGTAFYEQYF; CDR3 DNA: TGTGCCTGGAATAGCGGGACCGCCTTTTACGAGCAGTACTTC
V gene: TRBV3-1/TRBV3-2; J gene: TRBJ2-3; clone size: NA; D gene: NA; CDR3 protein: CASSQRTLSTDTQYF; CDR3 DNA: TGTGCCAGCAGCCAAAGGACACTCTCCACAGATACGCAGTATTTT
V gene: TRBV10-3; J gene: TRBJ2-3; clone size: NA; D gene: TRBD2; CDR3 protein: CAIRRQSGLAEDTQYF; CDR3 DNA: TGTGCCATCAGGCGACAGTCCGGACTAGCAGAAGATACGCAGTATTTT
V gene: TRBV18; J gene: TRBJ2-1; clone size: NA; D gene: TRBD1; CDR3 protein: CASSHRDRQYNEQFF; CDR3 DNA: TGTGCCAGCTCACACCGGGACAGACAATACAATGAGCAGTTCTTC
V gene: TRBV7-2; J gene: TRBJ1-6; clone size: NA; D gene: NA; CDR3 protein: CASSLTRTLNSPLHF; CDR3 DNA: TGTGCCAGCAGCTTGACAAGAACTTTAAATTCACCCCTCCACTTT
V gene: TRBV18; J gene: TRBJ2-1; clone size: NA; D gene: NA; CDR3 protein: CASSPQSTGKFTYEQFF; CDR3 DNA: TGTGCCAGCTCACCGCAGTCTACAGGAAAATTTACGTATGAGCAGTTCTTC
V gene: TRBV27; J gene: TRBJ2-7; clone size: NA; D gene: NA; CDR3 protein: CASSPLGGTYEQYF; CDR3 DNA: TGTGCCAGCAGTCCTCTGGGGGGAACCTACGAGCAGTACTTC
V gene: TRBV19; J gene: TRBJ2-1; clone size: NA; D gene: TRBD1; CDR3 protein: CASNRDSVLDEQFF; CDR3 DNA: TGTGCCAGTAACCGGGACAGCGTGCTGGATGAGCAGTTCTTC
V gene: TRBV28; J gene: TRBJ2-1; clone size: NA; D gene: NA; CDR3 protein: CASSHYRDGEQFF; CDR3 DNA: TGTGCCAGCAGCCACTACAGGGATGGTGAGCAGTTCTTC
V gene: TRBV5-6; J gene: TRBJ2-3; clone size: NA; D gene: TRBD2; CDR3 protein: CASSLRTSGSDTQYF; CDR3 DNA: TGTGCCAGCAGCTTGAGGACTAGCGGATCAGATACGCAGTATTTT
V gene: TRBV28; J gene: TRBJ1-1; clone size: NA; D gene: TRBD1; CDR3 protein: CASSLERGPAFF; CDR3 DNA: TGTGCCAGCAGTTTAGAGAGGGGGCCAGCTTTCTTT
V gene: TRBV5-1; J gene: TRBJ2-5; clone size: NA; D gene: TRBD2; CDR3 protein: CASSPSGGSSGAQYF; CDR3 DNA: TGCGCCAGCAGCCCTAGCGGGGGGTCCTCCGGGGCCCAGTACTTC